Listed below are T cell receptor beta chains from one sample, sequenced in a study of T cell repertoires in cytomegalovirus infection. One entry per CDR3 protein, called by TCRdb with MiXCR from the reads. Of around 310,000 distinct CDR3 sequences listed, 15% to 20% were seen once; the top ten hold 12%. The material sequenced was PBMCs. The source is a human donor in good health (CMV status not recorded). Some clones in this sample may be carry-over from other donors' samples. Both conserved end residues are part of each CDR3. The D gene is left open where the match is weak. Size is stated for part of the rows, as once, few or many counts, or as a class when the clone is expanded.

abundance: .
d_gene: TRBD1
j_gene: TRBJ1-5
v_gene: TRBV19
CDR3nt: TGTGCCAGCAAGATAACAGGGGGCGTCGGACAGCCCCAGCATTTT
CDR3aa: CASKITGGVGQPQHF

abundance: .
d_gene: TRBD1
j_gene: TRBJ1-2
v_gene: TRBV5-4
CDR3nt: TGTGCCAGCAGCTCGGGACAGGGGGCAGGCTATGGCTACACCTTC
CDR3aa: CASSSGQGAGYGYTF

abundance: .
d_gene: .
j_gene: TRBJ2-7
v_gene: TRBV28
CDR3nt: TGTGCCAGCAGTCGGGGACGGTCCAACGAGCAGTACTTC
CDR3aa: CASSRGRSNEQYF

abundance: .
d_gene: TRBD2
j_gene: TRBJ2-6
v_gene: TRBV20-1
CDR3nt: TGCAGTGCTAGTCTGGGACTAGCGGGAGACTCTGGGGCCAACGTCCTGACTTTC
CDR3aa: CSASLGLAGDSGANVLTF

abundance: once
d_gene: .
j_gene: TRBJ2-3
v_gene: TRBV5-4
CDR3nt: TGTGCCAGCAGCTTGGTTTTAGCAGATACGCATTATTTT
CDR3aa: CASSLVLADTHYF

abundance: many
d_gene: TRBD2
j_gene: TRBJ2-5
v_gene: TRBV7-2
CDR3nt: TGTGCCAGCAGCTTAAGGCTCGGGACTAGCGGGGGGGCCGAGGAGACCCAGTACTTC
CDR3aa: CASSLRLGTSGGAEETQYF

abundance: many
d_gene: TRBD1
j_gene: TRBJ1-4
v_gene: TRBV7-9
CDR3nt: TGTGCCAGCAGCGCGGACAGGGGAACTAATGAAAAACTGTTTTTT
CDR3aa: CASSADRGTNEKLFF

abundance: few
d_gene: .
j_gene: TRBJ1-5
v_gene: TRBV19
CDR3nt: TGTGCCAGTAGCGAAGGCCCGGTGGGCTGGCATCAGCCCCAGCATTTT
CDR3aa: CASSEGPVGWHQPQHF

abundance: .
d_gene: .
j_gene: TRBJ2-1
v_gene: TRBV18
CDR3nt: TGTGCCAGCTCACCACCATCTGGGGTGAATGAGCAGTTCTTC
CDR3aa: CASSPPSGVNEQFF

abundance: .
d_gene: TRBD1
j_gene: TRBJ1-2
v_gene: TRBV10-3
CDR3nt: TGTGCCATCAGTGGGACAGGGGGTCAAGATGGCTACACCTTC
CDR3aa: CAISGTGGQDGYTF

abundance: few
d_gene: TRBD1
j_gene: TRBJ2-2
v_gene: TRBV24-1
CDR3nt: TGTGCCACCGCGCCCAGGGGGCGTTACACCGGGGAGCTGTTTTTT
CDR3aa: CATAPRGRYTGELFF

abundance: .
d_gene: TRBD1
j_gene: TRBJ1-2
v_gene: TRBV2
CDR3nt: TGTGCCAGCAGTGGACAGGGGCAGGGATATGGCTACACCTTC
CDR3aa: CASSGQGQGYGYTF

abundance: few
d_gene: TRBD2
j_gene: TRBJ2-3
v_gene: TRBV5-4
CDR3nt: TGTGCCAGCACCCAAAACGGGGGGGGAGATACGCAGTATTTT
CDR3aa: CASTQNGGGDTQYF

abundance: few
d_gene: TRBD1
j_gene: TRBJ1-6
v_gene: TRBV28
CDR3nt: TGTGCCAGCACCGAAATAACCCGGGACAGGGCTAATTCACCCCTCCACTTT
CDR3aa: CASTEITRDRANSPLHF

abundance: many
d_gene: .
j_gene: TRBJ1-4
v_gene: TRBV12-3/TRBV12-4
CDR3nt: TGTGCCAGCAATGAAGGGGGAGAAAAACTGTTTTTT
CDR3aa: CASNEGGEKLFF

abundance: many
d_gene: .
j_gene: TRBJ2-2
v_gene: TRBV28
CDR3nt: TGTGCCAGCAGTTTCGGGGGACGGGTGATCACCGGGGAGCTGTTTTTT
CDR3aa: CASSFGGRVITGELFF

abundance: many
d_gene: .
j_gene: TRBJ2-5
v_gene: TRBV7-9
CDR3nt: TGTGCCAGCAGCCCCCTGGGGCGGAAGTACCAAGAGACCCAGTACTTC
CDR3aa: CASSPLGRKYQETQYF

abundance: .
d_gene: .
j_gene: TRBJ1-4
v_gene: TRBV2
CDR3nt: TGTGCCAGCAAGGCGGACCTTAGGAGGAAACTGTTTTTT
CDR3aa: CASKADLRRKLFF

abundance: .
d_gene: .
j_gene: TRBJ2-3
v_gene: TRBV20-1
CDR3nt: TGCAGTGCTAGGGGCGGTTCGCTAACAGATACGCAGTATTTT
CDR3aa: CSARGGSLTDTQYF

abundance: few
d_gene: .
j_gene: TRBJ2-2
v_gene: TRBV4-3
CDR3nt: TGCGCCAGCAGCCAAGATTTGGCAGGGCGGAAAACCGGGGAGCTGTTTTTT
CDR3aa: CASSQDLAGRKTGELFF

abundance: few
d_gene: TRBD1
j_gene: TRBJ1-5
v_gene: TRBV12-3/TRBV12-4
CDR3nt: TGTGCCAGCAGTTTCGAACAGGGGGCCAATCAGCCCCAGCATTTT
CDR3aa: CASSFEQGANQPQHF

abundance: few
d_gene: .
j_gene: TRBJ2-1
v_gene: TRBV10-3
CDR3nt: TGTGCCATCAGTGTGAAAGGAACCTCCTACAATGAGCAGTTCTTC
CDR3aa: CAISVKGTSYNEQFF

abundance: .
d_gene: TRBD1
j_gene: TRBJ2-1
v_gene: TRBV20-1
CDR3nt: TGCAGTGCTACGCCCACAGGGGCGAGCTACAATGAGCAGTTCTTC
CDR3aa: CSATPTGASYNEQFF

abundance: few
d_gene: .
j_gene: TRBJ1-5
v_gene: TRBV25-1
CDR3nt: TGTGCCAGCAGTGAACCGGGGTCACGACAGCCCCAGCATTTT
CDR3aa: CASSEPGSRQPQHF

abundance: few
d_gene: .
j_gene: TRBJ1-5
v_gene: TRBV15
CDR3nt: TGTGCCACCAGCAGAGATCGGTGGGATCAGCCCCAGCATTTT
CDR3aa: CATSRDRWDQPQHF

abundance: .
d_gene: .
j_gene: TRBJ1-1
v_gene: TRBV15
CDR3nt: TGTGCCACCAGTAGAGTTAGGGGCGCAGGGAACACTGAAGCTTTCTTT
CDR3aa: CATSRVRGAGNTEAFF

abundance: many
d_gene: .
j_gene: TRBJ1-4
v_gene: TRBV7-2
CDR3nt: TGTGCCAGCAGCTTAGGCCAAAAACTGTTTTTT
CDR3aa: CASSLGQKLFF

abundance: many
d_gene: .
j_gene: TRBJ2-2
v_gene: TRBV7-2
CDR3nt: TGTGCCAGCAGCTTAGGGACTAACACCGGGGAGCTGTTTTTT
CDR3aa: CASSLGTNTGELFF

abundance: many
d_gene: TRBD1
j_gene: TRBJ1-4
v_gene: TRBV4-1
CDR3nt: TGCGCCAGCAGCCGTGACAGGGAAGAAAAACTGTTTTTT
CDR3aa: CASSRDREEKLFF

abundance: .
d_gene: TRBD1
j_gene: TRBJ2-6
v_gene: TRBV5-1
CDR3nt: TGCGCCAGCAGCCCGTTGGGGGGACAGGGGGAAGACGGGGCCAACGTCCTGACTTTC
CDR3aa: CASSPLGGQGEDGANVLTF

abundance: many
d_gene: TRBD2
j_gene: TRBJ2-4
v_gene: TRBV7-2
CDR3nt: TGTGCCAGCAGCCCCCCGGGGGGTGGAACAAACATTCAGTACTTC
CDR3aa: CASSPPGGGTNIQYF

abundance: .
d_gene: .
j_gene: TRBJ2-7
v_gene: TRBV7-9
CDR3nt: TGTGCCAGCAGCGCCGGACAGTACGAGCAGTACTTC
CDR3aa: CASSAGQYEQYF

abundance: many
d_gene: .
j_gene: TRBJ2-3
v_gene: TRBV5-4
CDR3nt: TGTGCCAGCAGCCCCGGACAGCTCACAGATACGCAGTATTTT
CDR3aa: CASSPGQLTDTQYF

abundance: .
d_gene: .
j_gene: TRBJ1-6
v_gene: TRBV20-1
CDR3nt: TGCAGTGCCAAGACCGGGTTTAGCCAACGGTCACCCCTCCACTTT
CDR3aa: CSAKTGFSQRSPLHF

abundance: few
d_gene: TRBD1
j_gene: TRBJ2-1
v_gene: TRBV12-3/TRBV12-4
CDR3nt: TGTGCCAGCAGTCCAAATTCCGGGACAGGGGGATACTACAATGAGCAGTTCTTC
CDR3aa: CASSPNSGTGGYYNEQFF

abundance: .
d_gene: .
j_gene: TRBJ2-7
v_gene: TRBV5-4
CDR3nt: TGTGCCAGCAGCTCGCCGGGACGAGGCTACGAGCAGTACTTC
CDR3aa: CASSSPGRGYEQYF

abundance: .
d_gene: .
j_gene: TRBJ1-2
v_gene: TRBV7-9
CDR3nt: TGTGCCAGCAGCTTAGGGAGGAATAGCGGCTACACCTTC
CDR3aa: CASSLGRNSGYTF

abundance: few
d_gene: .
j_gene: TRBJ2-3
v_gene: TRBV6-1
CDR3nt: TGTGCCAGCGTCCAGCTCGTCTCGTCTAGCACAGATACGCAGTATTTT
CDR3aa: CASVQLVSSSTDTQYF

abundance: many
d_gene: .
j_gene: TRBJ2-7
v_gene: TRBV28
CDR3nt: TGTGCCAGCAGTTTTGAGGGACCGCTTTTCAACGAGCAGTACTTC
CDR3aa: CASSFEGPLFNEQYF

abundance: few
d_gene: TRBD1
j_gene: TRBJ1-6
v_gene: TRBV27
CDR3nt: TGTGCCAGCAGTTCCGGACAGGGGGGAAGATCACCCCTCCACTTT
CDR3aa: CASSSGQGGRSPLHF

abundance: few
d_gene: .
j_gene: TRBJ2-3
v_gene: TRBV20-1
CDR3nt: TGCAGTGCCGAGATTCCGGGGGGCACAGATACGCAGTATTTT
CDR3aa: CSAEIPGGTDTQYF

abundance: few
d_gene: .
j_gene: TRBJ2-6
v_gene: TRBV28
CDR3nt: TGTGCCAGCAGTTTATATTTGCCCAGCTCTGGGGCCAACGTCCTGACTTTC
CDR3aa: CASSLYLPSSGANVLTF

abundance: .
d_gene: .
j_gene: TRBJ1-2
v_gene: TRBV20-1
CDR3nt: TGCAGTGCCACCAGAGGGGACTATGGCTACACCTTC
CDR3aa: CSATRGDYGYTF

abundance: few
d_gene: .
j_gene: TRBJ2-3
v_gene: TRBV20-1
CDR3nt: TGCAGTGCAGTAGCGGCCGGGGCGGCAGATACGCAGTATTTT
CDR3aa: CSAVAAGAADTQYF

abundance: many
d_gene: .
j_gene: TRBJ1-5
v_gene: TRBV6-1
CDR3nt: TGTGCCAGCAGGCCCCGTCGGGTCGGGCAGCCCCAGCATTTT
CDR3aa: CASRPRRVGQPQHF

abundance: .
d_gene: .
j_gene: TRBJ1-3
v_gene: TRBV25-1
CDR3nt: TGTGCCAGCCGCTACGGAGGAGGAAACACCATATATTTT
CDR3aa: CASRYGGGNTIYF

abundance: many
d_gene: TRBD2
j_gene: TRBJ2-1
v_gene: TRBV7-8
CDR3nt: TGTGCCAGCAGCATAGAGACTAGCGGATACAATGAGCAGTTCTTC
CDR3aa: CASSIETSGYNEQFF

abundance: .
d_gene: TRBD2
j_gene: TRBJ2-7
v_gene: TRBV6-5
CDR3nt: TGTGCCAGCGCCCAAGGGACTAGCGGGGGGGGTCGCGCGTGGGTCGAGCAGTACTTC
CDR3aa: CASAQGTSGGGRAWVEQYF

abundance: few
d_gene: .
j_gene: TRBJ2-3
v_gene: TRBV7-3
CDR3nt: TGTGCCAGCAGCTATTACGGGGATCCTAGCACAGATACGCAGTATTTT
CDR3aa: CASSYYGDPSTDTQYF

abundance: many
d_gene: TRBD2
j_gene: TRBJ2-3
v_gene: TRBV6-1
CDR3nt: TGTGCCAGCAGACCGGGGACTAGCGCAGGAGATACGCAGTATTTT
CDR3aa: CASRPGTSAGDTQYF

abundance: few
d_gene: .
j_gene: TRBJ2-7
v_gene: TRBV5-1
CDR3nt: TGCGCCAGCAGCTTGTCGTTGGGGTACGAGCAGTACTTC
CDR3aa: CASSLSLGYEQYF

abundance: few
d_gene: .
j_gene: TRBJ1-1
v_gene: TRBV4-3
CDR3nt: TGCGCCAGCAGCCAAGGCGGGGACCTGGGGACCACTGAAGCTTTCTTT
CDR3aa: CASSQGGDLGTTEAFF

abundance: .
d_gene: .
j_gene: TRBJ1-1
v_gene: TRBV20-1
CDR3nt: TGCAGTGCTAGAGATCAGGGGTCCCCTGACACTGAAGCTTTCTTT
CDR3aa: CSARDQGSPDTEAFF

abundance: many
d_gene: TRBD2
j_gene: TRBJ2-3
v_gene: TRBV7-2
CDR3nt: TGTGCCAGCAGTCAAACACTAGCGGGGAAGGCAGATACGCAGTATTTT
CDR3aa: CASSQTLAGKADTQYF

abundance: .
d_gene: TRBD1
j_gene: TRBJ2-3
v_gene: TRBV4-1
CDR3nt: TGCGCCAGCAGCCAAGAGACAGGGGCAGATACGCAGTATTTT
CDR3aa: CASSQETGADTQYF

abundance: many
d_gene: .
j_gene: TRBJ2-4
v_gene: TRBV6-4
CDR3nt: TGTGCCAGCAGTGAACGGTCCCGCAGCGGTGTCCTTAGAGACATTCAGTACTTC
CDR3aa: CASSERSRSGVLRDIQYF

abundance: many
d_gene: .
j_gene: TRBJ1-1
v_gene: TRBV7-2
CDR3nt: TGTGCCAGCAGGTTAGGGGTGAACACTGAAGCTTTCTTT
CDR3aa: CASRLGVNTEAFF